The text below deals with one T cell receptor beta chain. Its antigen is not identified. With 2 bases removed from V and 1 base from J, the gap between germline ends came to 12 bases. This CDR3 is 15 amino acids long. Germline CDR1 DFQATT, CDR2 SNEGSKA (reference sequence). This sample was included in a study of metastatic and nonmetastatic thyroid tumors. Study-wide context: Repertoire comparison spanned blood and tumor or nodule tissue of malignant and benign thyroid patients. Study results and limitations: According to reports, the diversity of TCR beta was significantly higher in malignant thyroid tumors than in benign nodules, and this held in both blood and tumor samples.

MiXCR was used by TCRdb to re-call the PCR reads. The table includes approximately 35,000 clones, less than 40% detected once. Thyroid surgery was preceded by no treatment in any patient. This TCR was sampled from a female donor with papillary thyroid cancer or a benign thyroid nodule (not recorded which). Some clones in this sample may be carry-over from other donors' samples. V and J are TRBV20-1 and TRBJ1-5; D is unresolved. Sequencing input: tumor tissue. CDR3 in DNA: TGCAGTGCTAGAAGCGGAGTAGCAAGCAATCAGCCCCAGCATTTT. Translation: CSARSGVASNQPQHF.